The clone carrying this T cell receptor (beta chain) occurred a few times. What it binds is not known. The data were obtained in a study of cytomegalovirus exposure and HLA in healthy donors. Findings and limits, study-wide: A prior analysis recorded that most TCR beta V segments were productive about 87% or about 30% of the time.

The CDR3 spans 15 residues. Per the germline V gene, CDR1 is SGHAT and CDR2 is FQNNGV. With 7 bases removed from V and 3 bases from J, the gap between germline ends came to 19 bases. PCR amplification relied on 60 Vbeta primers (plus 13 Jbeta primers). The table came from immunoSEQ multiplex PCR; TCRdb's copy has only in-frame clones and leaves some out. The data show 100,000 or so clones, 15% seen once. The specimen was PBMCs. The gene calls are TRBV11-2 and TRBJ2-7; perhaps TRBD1 as D (5 bases). The TCR sequence derives from a female donor in good health and CMV-seronegative. The CDR3 DNA reads TGTGCCAGCACCCCAATCTCAACAGGCAACTACGAGCAGTACTTC. As protein: CASTPISTGNYEQYF.